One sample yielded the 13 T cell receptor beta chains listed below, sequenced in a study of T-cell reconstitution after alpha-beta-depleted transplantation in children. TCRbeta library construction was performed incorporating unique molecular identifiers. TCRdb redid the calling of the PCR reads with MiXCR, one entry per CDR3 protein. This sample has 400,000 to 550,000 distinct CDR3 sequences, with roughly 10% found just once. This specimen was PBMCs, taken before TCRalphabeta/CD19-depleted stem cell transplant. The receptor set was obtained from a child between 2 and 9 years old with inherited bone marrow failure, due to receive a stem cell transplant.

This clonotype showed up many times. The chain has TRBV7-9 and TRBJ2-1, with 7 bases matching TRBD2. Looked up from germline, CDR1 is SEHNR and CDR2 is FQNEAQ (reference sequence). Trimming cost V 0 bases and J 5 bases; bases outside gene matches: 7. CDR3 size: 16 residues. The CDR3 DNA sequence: TGTGCCAGCAGCTTAGCGAATCTAGCGGAGCACAATGAGCAGTTCTTC. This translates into CASSLANLAEHNEQFF.

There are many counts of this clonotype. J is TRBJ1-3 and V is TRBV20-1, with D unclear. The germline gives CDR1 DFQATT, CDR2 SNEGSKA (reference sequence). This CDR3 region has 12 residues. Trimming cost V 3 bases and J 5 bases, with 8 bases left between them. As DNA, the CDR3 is TGCAGTGCTAGTAGTGGCAGAAACACCATATATTTT. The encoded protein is CSASSGRNTIYF.

The CDR3 protein is CASSYSSGSNIQYF. The CDR3, as DNA: TGTGCCAGCAGTTACTCGAGCGGGAGTAACATTCAGTACTTC. The gene calls are TRBV6-5 and TRBJ2-4; 8 nucleotides line up with TRBD2. With 0 bases clipped from V and 7 bases from J, the junction kept 2 bases outside the gene matches. This CDR3 has 14 residues. The germline V gene encodes CDR1 MNHEY and CDR2 SVGAGI.

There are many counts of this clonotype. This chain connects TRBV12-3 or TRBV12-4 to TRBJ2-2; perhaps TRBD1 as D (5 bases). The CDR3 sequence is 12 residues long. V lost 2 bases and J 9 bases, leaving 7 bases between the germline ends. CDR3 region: CASSLKGRELFF. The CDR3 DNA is TGTGCCAGCAGTTTAAAGGGGAGGGAGCTGTTTTTT.

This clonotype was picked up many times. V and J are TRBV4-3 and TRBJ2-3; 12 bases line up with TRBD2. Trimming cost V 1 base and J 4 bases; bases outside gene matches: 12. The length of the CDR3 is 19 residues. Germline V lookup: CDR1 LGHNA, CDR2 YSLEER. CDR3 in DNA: TGCGCCAGCAGCCAAGGACTTAGTGGACTAGCGGGACACCCAGATACGCAGTATTTT. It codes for CASSQGLSGLAGHPDTQYF.

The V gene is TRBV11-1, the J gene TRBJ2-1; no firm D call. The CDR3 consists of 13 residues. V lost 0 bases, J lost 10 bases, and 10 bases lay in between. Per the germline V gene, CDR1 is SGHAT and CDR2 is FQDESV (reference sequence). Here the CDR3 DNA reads TGTGCCAGCAGCTTAGCGCAGACTTCGGAGCAGTTCTTC. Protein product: CASSLAQTSEQFF.

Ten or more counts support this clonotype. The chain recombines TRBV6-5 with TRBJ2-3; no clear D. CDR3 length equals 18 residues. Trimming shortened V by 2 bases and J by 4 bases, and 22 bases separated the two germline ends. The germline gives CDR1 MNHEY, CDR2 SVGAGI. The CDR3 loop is CASSYTSLGFGFADTQYF. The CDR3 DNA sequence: TGTGCCAGCAGTTACACTTCTTTAGGCTTTGGTTTTGCAGATACGCAGTATTTT.

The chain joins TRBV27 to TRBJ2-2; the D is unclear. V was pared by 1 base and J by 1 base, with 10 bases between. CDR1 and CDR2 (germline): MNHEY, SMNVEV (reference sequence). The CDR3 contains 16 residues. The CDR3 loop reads CASSLFASLNTGELFF. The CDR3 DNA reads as TGTGCCAGCAGTTTATTTGCCAGTCTGAACACCGGGGAGCTGTTTTTT.

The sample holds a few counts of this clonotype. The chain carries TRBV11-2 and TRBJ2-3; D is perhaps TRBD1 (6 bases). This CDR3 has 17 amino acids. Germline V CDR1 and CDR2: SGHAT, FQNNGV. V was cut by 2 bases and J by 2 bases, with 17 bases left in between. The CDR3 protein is CASSLFVAGAPTDTQYF. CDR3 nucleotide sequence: TGTGCCAGCAGCTTATTTGTGGCAGGGGCCCCCACAGATACGCAGTATTTT.

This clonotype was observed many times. The CDR3 DNA reads as TGTGCCAGCAGTCCCCCCGGGACTAGAGCCAATGAGCAGTTCTTC. Translation: CASSPPGTRANEQFF. The J gene is TRBJ2-1, the V gene TRBV12-3 or TRBV12-4; 8 nucleotides agree with TRBD2. The length of the CDR3 is 15 residues. V lost 5 bases to trimming and J lost 6 bases; unmatched junction nucleotides: 9.

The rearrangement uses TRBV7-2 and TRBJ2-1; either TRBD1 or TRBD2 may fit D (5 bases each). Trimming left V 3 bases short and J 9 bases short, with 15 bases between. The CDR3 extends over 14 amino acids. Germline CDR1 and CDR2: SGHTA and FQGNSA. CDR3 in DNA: TGTGCCAGCAGCTTGGGGACCAAACAAGGTGAGCAGTTCTTC. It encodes CASSLGTKQGEQFF.

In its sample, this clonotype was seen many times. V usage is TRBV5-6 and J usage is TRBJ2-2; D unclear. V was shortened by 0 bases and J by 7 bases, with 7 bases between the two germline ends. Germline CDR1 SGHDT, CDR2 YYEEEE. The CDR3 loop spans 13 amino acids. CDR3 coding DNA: TGTGCCAGCAGCTTGGATTTGGTCGGGGAGCTGTTTTTT. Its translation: CASSLDLVGELFF.

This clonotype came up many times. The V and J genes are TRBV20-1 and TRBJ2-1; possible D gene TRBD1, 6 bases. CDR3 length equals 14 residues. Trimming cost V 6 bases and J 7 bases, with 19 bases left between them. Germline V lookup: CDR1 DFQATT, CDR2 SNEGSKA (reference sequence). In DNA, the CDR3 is TGCAGTGCATTCTTAGGGACATCTCCAAATGAGCAGTTCTTC. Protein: CSAFLGTSPNEQFF.